This T cell receptor (beta chain) was recorded in a study of T cells after yellow fever vaccination. V was trimmed by 3 bases and J by 5 bases, leaving 13 bases between them. This CDR3 region has 13 residues. Germline values: CDR1 DFQATT, CDR2 SNEGSKA (reference sequence). This clonotype came up many times. TCRdb analysed the 5' RACE reads with MiXCR anew, one entry per CDR3 protein. In the table there are 300,000 to 350,000 distinct CDR3 sequences, approximately 4% of which are singletons. The chain is built from TRBV20-1 and TRBJ2-5; TRBD1 is a possible D gene (5 bases). Material: PBMCs, obtained 5 days after the yellow fever booster vaccination. This receptor was identified in a man between 18 and 35 years old who received the YFV17D yellow fever vaccine. The CDR3 coding sequence is TGCAGTGCTAGTCGACAGTCCGCGGAGACCCAGTACTTC. The encoded protein is CSASRQSAETQYF.